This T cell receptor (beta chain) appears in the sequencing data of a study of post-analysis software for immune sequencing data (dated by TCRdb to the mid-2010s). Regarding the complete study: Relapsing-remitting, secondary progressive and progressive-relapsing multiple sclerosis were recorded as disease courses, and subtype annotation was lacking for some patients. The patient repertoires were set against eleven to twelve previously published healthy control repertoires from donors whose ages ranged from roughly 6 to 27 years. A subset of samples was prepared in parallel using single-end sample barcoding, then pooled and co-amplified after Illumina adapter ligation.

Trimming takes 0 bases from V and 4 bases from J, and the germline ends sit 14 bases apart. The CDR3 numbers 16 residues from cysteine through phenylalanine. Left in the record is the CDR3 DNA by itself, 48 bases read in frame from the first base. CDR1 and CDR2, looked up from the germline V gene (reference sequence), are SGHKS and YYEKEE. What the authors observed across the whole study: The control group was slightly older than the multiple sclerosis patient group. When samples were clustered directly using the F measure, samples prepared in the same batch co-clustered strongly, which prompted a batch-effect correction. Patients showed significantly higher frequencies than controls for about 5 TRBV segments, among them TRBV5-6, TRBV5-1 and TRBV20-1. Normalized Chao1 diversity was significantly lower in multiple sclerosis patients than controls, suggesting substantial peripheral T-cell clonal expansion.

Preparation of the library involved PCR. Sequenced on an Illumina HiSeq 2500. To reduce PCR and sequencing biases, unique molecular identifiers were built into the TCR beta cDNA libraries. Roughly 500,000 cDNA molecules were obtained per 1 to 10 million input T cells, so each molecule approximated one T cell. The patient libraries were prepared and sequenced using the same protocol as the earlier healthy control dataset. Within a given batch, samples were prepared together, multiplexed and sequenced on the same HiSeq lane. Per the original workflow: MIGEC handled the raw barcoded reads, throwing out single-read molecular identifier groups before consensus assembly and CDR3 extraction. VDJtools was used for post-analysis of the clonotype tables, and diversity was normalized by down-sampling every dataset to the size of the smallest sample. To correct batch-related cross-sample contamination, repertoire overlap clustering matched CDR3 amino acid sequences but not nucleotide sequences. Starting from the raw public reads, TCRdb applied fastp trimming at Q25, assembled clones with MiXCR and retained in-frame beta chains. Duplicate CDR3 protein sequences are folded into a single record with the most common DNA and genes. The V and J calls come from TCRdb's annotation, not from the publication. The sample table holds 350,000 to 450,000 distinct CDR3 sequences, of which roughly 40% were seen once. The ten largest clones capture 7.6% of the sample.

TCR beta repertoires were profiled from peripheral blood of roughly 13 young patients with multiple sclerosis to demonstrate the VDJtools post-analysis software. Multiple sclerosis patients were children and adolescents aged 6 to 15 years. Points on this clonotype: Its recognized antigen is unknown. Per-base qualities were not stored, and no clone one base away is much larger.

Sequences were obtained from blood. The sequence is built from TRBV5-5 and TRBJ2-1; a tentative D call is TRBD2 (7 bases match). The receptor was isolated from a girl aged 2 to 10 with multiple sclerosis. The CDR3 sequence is CASSLARGGGYNEQFF. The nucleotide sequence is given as TGTGCCAGCAGCTTGGCCCGGGGAGGGGGATACAATGAGCAGTTCTTC. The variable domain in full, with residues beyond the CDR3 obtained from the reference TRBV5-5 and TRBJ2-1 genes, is DAGVTQSPTHLIKTRGQQVTLRCSPISGHKSVSWYQQVLGQGPQFIFQYYEKEERGRGNFPDRFSARQFPNYSSELNVNALLLGDSALYLCASSLARGGGYNEQFFGPGTRLTVL.